This T cell receptor beta chain was captured in a study of blood T cell repertoires in COVID-19. At the level of the study: T cells, B-cell-depleted T cells, or PBMCs supplied cDNA or gDNA.

Across 24 US areas, participants ranged in age from about 18 to 90 years. Cohorts were determined from participant-reported clinical history. TCRdb keeps only in-frame clones here, not all; method: immunoSEQ multiplex PCR. The repertoire includes approximately 210,000 clones, about 85% of them detected once, and 2% to 2.5% sits in the top ten. This clonotype originated in a woman in her twenties or thirties who had recovered from COVID-19. The sequenced sample was PBMCs or T cells enriched from blood (not recorded which).

The CDR3 here is CASSSQGQGAVGYTF. DNA for the CDR3: TGTGCCAGCAGCTCGCAAGGACAGGGGGCGGTAGGCTACACCTTC. The chain joins TRBV7-2 to TRBJ1-2; 11 bases line up with TRBD1. This CDR3 is 15 amino acids long. The junction had 9 bases not matched to a gene; V was cut back by 4 bases and J by 8 bases. CDR1 SGHTA and CDR2 FQGNSA come from the germline V gene.